This T cell receptor (beta chain) was recovered during a study of blood T cell repertoires in COVID-19. For the study at large: COVID-19 samples, acute and convalescent, were from the United States, Italy and Spain. The cDNA or gDNA used as material had been derived from T cells, B-cell-depleted T cells, or PBMCs.

V was clipped by 5 bases and J by 8 bases, with 15 bases between them. The CDR3 runs to 14 residues. Germline loops: CDR1 SEHNR, CDR2 FQNEAQ (reference sequence). In the authors' workflow: The assay estimated nucleated cells by amplifying reference gene primers. This table comes from immunoSEQ multiplex PCR, and its TCRdb copy is limited to in-frame clones, with some not included. The DNA gave D and trimming, while V, J and clone size come from that table. Seen here are over 100,000 clones, approximately 80% observed once, and the top ten hold about 5%. V is TRBV7-9 and J is TRBJ1-4; no clear D. Sequencing was carried out using peripheral blood. This TCR was recovered from a man in his 60s with acute or convalescent COVID-19. The CDR3 spells CASSQLKSGEKLFF. DNA of the CDR3: TGTGCCAGCAGCCAACTCAAATCCGGGGAAAAACTGTTTTTT.